These T cell receptor beta chains were read from a single sample in a study of CD8+ T cells in alopecia areata. Generated by immunoSEQ multiplex PCR, the TCRdb table keeps only in-frame clones and is missing some. Of approximately 140,000 clones detected, 65% to 90% appear once; the ten largest clones hold about 25%. This sample comprised CD8+ T cells sorted from blood, obtained at week 4, from a patient treated with tofacitinib. The receptors were gathered from a human donor with alopecia areata. Both conserved end residues are trimmed from each CDR3. Fields, in order: CDR3 protein, V gene.

CDR3 protein: ASSQETSFGIQY
V gene: TRBV4-3

CDR3 protein: ASSQARLTYQETQY
V gene: TRBV4-1

CDR3 protein: ASSPRTGKETQY
V gene: TRBV11-2

CDR3 protein: ASSMGSYEQY
V gene: TRBV19

CDR3 protein: AWSGTGSGYT
V gene: TRBV30

CDR3 protein: ASSPGDWEETQY
V gene: TRBV6-5

CDR3 protein: AWGQGIGTDTQY
V gene: TRBV30

CDR3 protein: ASSQEGTSSYNEQF
V gene: TRBV4-1

CDR3 protein: ASSLSGYEQY
V gene: TRBV7-2

CDR3 protein: ASSLGQGSTDTQY
V gene: TRBV5-1

CDR3 protein: AWSSGQSGTEAF
V gene: TRBV30

CDR3 protein: SVEVRGSEQY
V gene: TRBV29-1

CDR3 protein: ASTQETGDYHEQY
V gene: TRBV23-1

CDR3 protein: ASSVYRTDTGELF
V gene: TRBV6-1

CDR3 protein: ASSYNQPGQGSEQY
V gene: TRBV6-5

CDR3 protein: SVASLNSYEQY
V gene: TRBV29-1

CDR3 protein: ASSSTLLGTGNNYEQY
V gene: TRBV7-6

CDR3 protein: ASSLTGPGEQY
V gene: TRBV13

CDR3 protein: ASSPGTAYEQY
V gene: TRBV5-6

CDR3 protein: ATSRKRTGQETQY
V gene: TRBV15

CDR3 protein: ASSYFPTRRYEQY
V gene: TRBV6-5

CDR3 protein: ASSPSGAENSPLH
V gene: TRBV7-2

CDR3 protein: ASSQRDDEQF
V gene: TRBV4-1

CDR3 protein: ASRPFRGKQF
V gene: TRBV27

CDR3 protein: ASSHALEGETQY
V gene: TRBV4-1

CDR3 protein: ASSVRASGIYEQY
V gene: TRBV9

CDR3 protein: ASSLFLAGALGDTQY
V gene: TRBV27

CDR3 protein: ASSYNGDTQY
V gene: TRBV6-6

CDR3 protein: ASSTGQGGVEQF
V gene: TRBV27

CDR3 protein: ASSSGQGASEQF
V gene: TRBV7-9

CDR3 protein: ASSQDRTGQYGYT
V gene: TRBV4-3

CDR3 protein: ATSPPRQGLQPQH
V gene: TRBV15

CDR3 protein: ASSEVARASPYEQY
V gene: TRBV6-1

CDR3 protein: ASSQGGPGREQY
V gene: TRBV4-1

CDR3 protein: AISGGAFSDGYT
V gene: TRBV10-3

CDR3 protein: ASSLAGGGNYNEQF
V gene: TRBV7-8

CDR3 protein: ASSQTGQGGSYEQY
V gene: TRBV4-1

CDR3 protein: SVEGQGASGELF
V gene: TRBV29-1

CDR3 protein: ASSYPTGGIVYEQY
V gene: TRBV13

CDR3 protein: ASSQTRETTYEQY
V gene: TRBV5-1

CDR3 protein: ASSLVTSSTDTQY
V gene: TRBV7-2

CDR3 protein: ASSLLLGTGELF
V gene: TRBV5-6

CDR3 protein: ASSDEIEQLSYEQY
V gene: TRBV2

CDR3 protein: AWRDAGEETQY
V gene: TRBV30

CDR3 protein: ASSPGAGTQETQY
V gene: TRBV7-9

CDR3 protein: ASSATGLKETQY
V gene: TRBV5-5

CDR3 protein: ASSLLAVGTDTQY
V gene: TRBV6-6

CDR3 protein: ASSLNTGEQGREQF
V gene: TRBV11-2

CDR3 protein: SVLDRGTYEQY
V gene: TRBV29-1

CDR3 protein: ASSDSFFGDQETQY
V gene: TRBV7-9

CDR3 protein: ASSHIPGSGQPQH
V gene: TRBV19

CDR3 protein: ASSIVHGTVSSYNEQF
V gene: TRBV19

CDR3 protein: AIRQGGLEETQY
V gene: TRBV23-1

CDR3 protein: ASSKGDSNEKLF
V gene: TRBV4-2